One T cell receptor (beta chain) is described in this entry. This clonotype was observed many times. Its antigen remains undetermined. There are no base qualities to consult, and no much larger clone falls within one base. The entry originates in a study of read filtering for tumor transcriptome and immune sequencing (dated by TCRdb to 2018 to 2021). A note on the overall study: The cohort was composed of roughly 18 male and 14 to 15 female patients, with a mean age of approximately 66 years and an age range of roughly 45 to 80. After DNase treatment, whole-transcriptome libraries were prepared with the TruSeq RNA Access Library Prep Kit. By revised international staging, fewer than ten patients were R-ISS I, 16 were R-ISS II and 7 were R-ISS III. One of the main goals was to work out a read-filtering strategy for immune repertoire data, in particular whether clonotypes backed by only a single read should be removed. Per sample, about 4 to 10.27 million TCR-region mapped reads were obtained with IR-seq, compared with only about 80 to 1,400 with RNA-seq. Using the same bone marrow samples, the study ran both targeted immune repertoire sequencing and bulk whole-transcriptome sequencing and then compared the TCR repertoires from each method.

Overall results and qualifications from the work: Compared with RNA-seq, IR-seq captured clonotypes at much higher depth and more reliably, and a smaller IR-seq throughput was enough to identify most shared clonotypes. The correlation between IR-seq and RNA-seq shared clonotype proportions rose when single-read clonotypes were removed. Rather than purified T cells, the sorted CD138-negative fraction was a mixed bone marrow immune population. Single-read clonotypes made up around 80% of clonotypes but only around 4% of total reads in IR-seq, compared with around 71% of clonotypes and 35% to 45% of reads in RNA-seq.

TCR libraries were constructed from approximately 0.4 ug RNA using the Immunoverse kit, and molecular barcoded adaptors covering alpha/delta and beta/gamma chains were employed. The same RNA used for transcriptome sequencing was used for TCR library preparation. TCR libraries were sequenced on an Illumina HiSeq 4000 with 2 x 150 cycles. The authors' analysis ran thus. TCR reads were aligned to human V, D, J and C references and assembled into CDR3 clonotypes with MiXCR, including quality filtering and error correction. Clonotype counts and gene usage diversity were analyzed with the tcR package in R. For inspection of raw mapping reads, RNA-seq reads were mapped by STAR aligner version 2.5.3a onto GRCh37 of the human genome. IR-seq fastq files were randomly downsampled with Seqtk 1.3 to test the effect of sequencing depth on detected clonotypes. TCRdb redid the processing of the public reads, applying fastp at Q25 and MiXCR, and retained in-frame beta chains. Every entry covers one CDR3 protein and lists the most common genes and DNA from its rows. In this record, the V and J calls reflect TCRdb's handling and not the investigators' own analysis. This sample lists 35,000 to 50,000 distinct CDR3 sequences; 20% were detected once. The ten largest clonotypes hold less than 45% of the sample.

Here V drops 5 bases and J drops 0 bases, and the junction holds 7 bases not matched to any gene. Its CDR3 holds 15 amino acids, cysteine through phenylalanine. Just CDR3 DNA is preserved here, 45 bases in frame from base 1. CDR1 SGHTA and CDR2 FQGNSA are derived from the germline V gene. Every patient had bone marrow sampled at the time of active disease. Ficoll-Hypaque density gradient centrifugation was used to isolate the bone marrow mononuclear cells. Myeloma plasma cells were removed and CD138-negative cells were obtained by negative selection following labeling with CD138 magnetic microbeads on a MACS separator. Flow cytometry on an Attune NxT with CD138 antibodies was used to check the purity of the isolated cells. TRIzol reagent was used to extract total RNA, which was then quantified with a NanoDrop spectrophotometer. Paired RNA-seq and IR-seq were performed on each patient's CD138-negative bone marrow sample.

The sample comprised a population of CD138-negative cells sorted from bone marrow. The intended sense of this specimen's cell subset or site label: bone marrow mononuclear cells depleted of CD138+ plasma/myeloma cells by negative magnetic selection. This clonotype was sampled from a donor over 35 with multiple myeloma. The sequence is built from TRBV7-2 and TRBJ2-7; TRBD2 aligns with 7 central bases. The encoded CDR3 is CASSQRGSDSYEQYF. The nucleotide sequence reads as follows: TGTGCCAGCAGCCAGCGGGGTAGCGACTCCTACGAGCAGTACTTC.